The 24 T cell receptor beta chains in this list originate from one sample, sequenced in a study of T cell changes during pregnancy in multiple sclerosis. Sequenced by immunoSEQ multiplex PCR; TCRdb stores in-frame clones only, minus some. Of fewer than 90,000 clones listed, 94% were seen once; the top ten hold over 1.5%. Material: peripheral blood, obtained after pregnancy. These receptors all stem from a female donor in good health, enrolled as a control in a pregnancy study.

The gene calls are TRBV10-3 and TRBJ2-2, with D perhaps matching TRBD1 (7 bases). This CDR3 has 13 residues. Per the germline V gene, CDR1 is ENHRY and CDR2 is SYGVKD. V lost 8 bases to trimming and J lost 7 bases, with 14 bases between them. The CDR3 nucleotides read TGTGCCATCGCGCAGGGGGAGGACGGGGAGCTGTTTTTT. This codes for CAIAQGEDGELFF.

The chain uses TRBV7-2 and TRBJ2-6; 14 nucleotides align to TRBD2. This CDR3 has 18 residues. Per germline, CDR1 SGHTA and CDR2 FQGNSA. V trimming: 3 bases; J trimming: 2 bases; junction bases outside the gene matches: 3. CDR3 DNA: TGTGCCAGCAGCTTGACTAGCGGGAGGGCCGCTGGGGCCAACGTCCTGACTTTC. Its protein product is CASSLTSGRAAGANVLTF.

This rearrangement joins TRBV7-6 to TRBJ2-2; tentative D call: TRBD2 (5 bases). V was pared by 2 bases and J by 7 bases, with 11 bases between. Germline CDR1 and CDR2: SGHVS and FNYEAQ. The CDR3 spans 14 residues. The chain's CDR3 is CASSLRPSGGELFF. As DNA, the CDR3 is TGTGCCAGCAGCTTAAGACCGAGCGGCGGGGAGCTGTTTTTT.

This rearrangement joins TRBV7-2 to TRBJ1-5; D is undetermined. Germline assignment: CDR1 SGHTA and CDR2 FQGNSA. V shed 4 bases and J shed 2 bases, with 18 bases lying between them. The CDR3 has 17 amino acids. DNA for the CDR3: TGTGCCAGCAGCTCTCGCGAGGGATGGGTCGGCAATCAGCCCCAGCATTTT. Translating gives CASSSREGWVGNQPQHF.

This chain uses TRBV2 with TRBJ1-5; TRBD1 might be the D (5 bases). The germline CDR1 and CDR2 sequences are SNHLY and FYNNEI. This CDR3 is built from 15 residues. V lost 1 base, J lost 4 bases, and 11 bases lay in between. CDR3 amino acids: CASSEGGQVNQPQHF. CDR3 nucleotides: TGTGCCAGCAGTGAAGGGGGCCAGGTTAATCAGCCCCAGCATTTT.

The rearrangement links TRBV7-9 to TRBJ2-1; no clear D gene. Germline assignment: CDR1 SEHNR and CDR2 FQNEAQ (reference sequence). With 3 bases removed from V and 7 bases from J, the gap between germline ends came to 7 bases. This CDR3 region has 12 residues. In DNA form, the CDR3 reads TGTGCCAGCAGCTTTCGAGTGAATGAGCAGTTCTTC. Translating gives CASSFRVNEQFF.

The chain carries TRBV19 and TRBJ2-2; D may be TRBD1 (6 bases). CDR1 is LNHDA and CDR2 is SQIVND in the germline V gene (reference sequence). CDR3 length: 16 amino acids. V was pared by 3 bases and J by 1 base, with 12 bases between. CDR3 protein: CASSMDSQGNTGELFF. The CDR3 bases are TGTGCCAGTAGTATGGACAGCCAGGGGAACACCGGGGAGCTGTTTTTT.

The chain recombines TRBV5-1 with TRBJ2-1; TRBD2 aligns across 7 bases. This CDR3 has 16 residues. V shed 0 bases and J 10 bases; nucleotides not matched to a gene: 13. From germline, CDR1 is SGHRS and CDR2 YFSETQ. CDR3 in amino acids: CASSLAVGRGGGEQFF. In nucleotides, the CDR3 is TGCGCCAGCAGCTTGGCCGTCGGGCGCGGGGGTGGAGAGCAGTTCTTC.

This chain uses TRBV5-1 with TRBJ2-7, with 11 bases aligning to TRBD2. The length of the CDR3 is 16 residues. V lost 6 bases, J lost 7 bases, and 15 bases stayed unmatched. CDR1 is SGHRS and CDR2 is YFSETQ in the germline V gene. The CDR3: CASTPSTSGVGREQYF. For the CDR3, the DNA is TGCGCCAGCACCCCCTCGACTAGCGGGGTGGGTAGGGAGCAGTACTTC.

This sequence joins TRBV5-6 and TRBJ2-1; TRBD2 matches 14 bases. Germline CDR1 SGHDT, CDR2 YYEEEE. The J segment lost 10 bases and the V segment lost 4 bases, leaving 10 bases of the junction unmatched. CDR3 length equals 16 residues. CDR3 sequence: CASSPAVTSGRGEQFF. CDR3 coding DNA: TGTGCCAGCAGCCCGGCTGTGACTAGCGGGAGGGGGGAGCAGTTCTTC.

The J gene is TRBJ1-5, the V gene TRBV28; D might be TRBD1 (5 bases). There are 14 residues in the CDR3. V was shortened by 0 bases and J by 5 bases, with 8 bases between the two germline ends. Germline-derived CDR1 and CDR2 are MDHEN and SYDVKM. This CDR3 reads CASSLWQGDQPQHF. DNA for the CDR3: TGTGCCAGCAGTTTATGGCAGGGCGATCAGCCCCAGCATTTT.

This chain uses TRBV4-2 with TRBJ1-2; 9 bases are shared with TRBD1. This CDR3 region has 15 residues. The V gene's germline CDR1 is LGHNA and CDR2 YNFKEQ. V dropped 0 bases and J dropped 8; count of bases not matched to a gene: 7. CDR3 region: CASSQEGDRAGGYTF. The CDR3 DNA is TGTGCCAGCAGCCAAGAGGGGGACAGGGCTGGCGGCTACACCTTC.

The CDR3 sequence: CASSDSPKLKAFF. CDR3 coding DNA: TGTGCCAGCAGTGACTCCCCCAAGCTTAAAGCTTTCTTT. V and J are TRBV2 and TRBJ1-1; no definite D call. V was pared by 3 bases and J by 9 bases, with 14 bases between. This CDR3 region has 13 residues. CDR1 SNHLY and CDR2 FYNNEI come from the germline V gene.

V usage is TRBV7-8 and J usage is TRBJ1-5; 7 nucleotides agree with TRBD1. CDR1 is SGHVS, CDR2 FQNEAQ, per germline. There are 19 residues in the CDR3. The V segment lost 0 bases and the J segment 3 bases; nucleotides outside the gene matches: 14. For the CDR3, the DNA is TGTGCCAGCAGCTTAGCGCTAGGGACAGCAAGGGGGCTCAATCAGCCCCAGCATTTT. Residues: CASSLALGTARGLNQPQHF.

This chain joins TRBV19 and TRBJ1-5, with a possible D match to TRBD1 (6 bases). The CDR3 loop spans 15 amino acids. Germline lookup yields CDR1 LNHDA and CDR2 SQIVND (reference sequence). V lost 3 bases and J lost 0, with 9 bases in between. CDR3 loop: CASSMGAYSNQPQHF. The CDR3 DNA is TGTGCCAGTAGTATGGGGGCATATAGCAATCAGCCCCAGCATTTT.

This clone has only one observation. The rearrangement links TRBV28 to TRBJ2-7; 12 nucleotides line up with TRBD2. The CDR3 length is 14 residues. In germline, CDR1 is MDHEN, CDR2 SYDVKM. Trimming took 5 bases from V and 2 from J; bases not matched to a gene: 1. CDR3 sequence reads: CASSLAGGTYEQYF. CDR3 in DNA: TGTGCCAGCAGTCTAGCGGGAGGGACCTACGAGCAGTACTTC.

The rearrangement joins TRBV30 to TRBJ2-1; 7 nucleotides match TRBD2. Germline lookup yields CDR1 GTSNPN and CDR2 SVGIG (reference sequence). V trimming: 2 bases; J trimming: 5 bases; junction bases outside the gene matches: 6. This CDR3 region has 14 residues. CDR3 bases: TGTGCCTGGAGTCCTGGGCTAGCGGACAATGAGCAGTTCTTC. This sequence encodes CAWSPGLADNEQFF.

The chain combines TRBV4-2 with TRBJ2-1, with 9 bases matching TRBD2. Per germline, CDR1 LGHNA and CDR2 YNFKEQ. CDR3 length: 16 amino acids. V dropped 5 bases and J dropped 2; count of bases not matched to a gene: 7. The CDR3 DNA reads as TGTGCCAGCAGCAAATCAGCGGGAGGACCCTACAATGAGCAGTTCTTC. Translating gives CASSKSAGGPYNEQFF.

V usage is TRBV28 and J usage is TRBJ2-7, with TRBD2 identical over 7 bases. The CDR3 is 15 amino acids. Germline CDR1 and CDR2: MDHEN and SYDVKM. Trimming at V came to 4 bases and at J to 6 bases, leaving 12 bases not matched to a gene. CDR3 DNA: TGTGCCAGCAGTTCCCCCGGGACTAATGACATCGAGCAGTACTTC. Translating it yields CASSSPGTNDIEQYF.

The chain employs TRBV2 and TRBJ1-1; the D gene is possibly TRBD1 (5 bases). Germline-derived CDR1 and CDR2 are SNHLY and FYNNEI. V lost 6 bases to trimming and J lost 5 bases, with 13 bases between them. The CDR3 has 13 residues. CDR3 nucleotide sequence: TGTGCCAGCAGCACATTGACAGAGACTGAAGCTTTCTTT. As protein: CASSTLTETEAFF.

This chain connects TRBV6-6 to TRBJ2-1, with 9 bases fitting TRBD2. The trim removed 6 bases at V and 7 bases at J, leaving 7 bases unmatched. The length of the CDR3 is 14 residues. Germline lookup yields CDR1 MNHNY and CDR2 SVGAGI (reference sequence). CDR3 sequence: CASRDSGRENEQFF. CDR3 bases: TGTGCCAGCAGGGATAGCGGGAGAGAGAATGAGCAGTTCTTC.

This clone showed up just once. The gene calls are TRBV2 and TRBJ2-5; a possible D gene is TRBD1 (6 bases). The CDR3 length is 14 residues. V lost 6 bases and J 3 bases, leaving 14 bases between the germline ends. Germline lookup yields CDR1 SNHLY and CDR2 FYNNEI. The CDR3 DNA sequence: TGTGCCAGCAGGGTAACAGGGAGTGAAGAGACCCAGTACTTC. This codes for CASRVTGSEETQYF.

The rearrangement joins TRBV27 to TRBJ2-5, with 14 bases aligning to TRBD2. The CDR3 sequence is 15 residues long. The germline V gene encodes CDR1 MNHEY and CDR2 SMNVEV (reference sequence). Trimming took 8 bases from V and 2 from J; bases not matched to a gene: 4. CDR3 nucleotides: TGTGCCAGCTCGACTAGCGGGAGGGAGCAAGAGACCCAGTACTTC. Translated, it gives CASSTSGREQETQYF.

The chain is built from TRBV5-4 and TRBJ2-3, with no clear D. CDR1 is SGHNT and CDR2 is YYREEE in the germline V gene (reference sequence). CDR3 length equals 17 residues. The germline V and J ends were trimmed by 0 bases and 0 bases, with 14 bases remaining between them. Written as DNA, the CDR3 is TGTGCCAGCAGCTTGGGAGGTCCCGTAACTAGCACAGATACGCAGTATTTT. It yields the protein CASSLGGPVTSTDTQYF. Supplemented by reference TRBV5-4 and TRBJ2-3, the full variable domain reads ETGVTQSPTHLIKTRGQQVTLRCSSQSGHNTVSWYQQALGQGPQFIFQYYREEENGRGNFPPRFSGLQFPNYSSELNVNALELDDSALYLCASSLGGPVTSTDTQYFGPGTRLTVL.